This TCR beta chain was sequenced for a study of T cell repertoires in cytomegalovirus infection. Overall study context: Public TCR beta signature analysis indicated the presence of both CMV infection and matching HLA type.

This clonotype was picked up a small number of times. Using its own MiXCR run on the reads, TCRdb lists one record per CDR3 protein. The profile covers 250,000 or so distinct CDR3 sequences, with more than 15% appearing a single time and more than 45% taken by the ten largest. Trimming at V came to 1 base and at J to 7 bases, leaving 11 bases not matched to a gene. Germline-derived CDR1 and CDR2 are SGHDN and FVKESK. CDR3 size: 16 residues. The J gene is TRBJ1-2, the V gene TRBV14; 8 bases agree with TRBD1. The clonotype was recovered from a human donor in good health (CMV status not recorded). Some clones in this sample may be carry-over from other donors' samples. The specimen sequenced was CD8+ T cells from PBMCs. The CDR3 nucleotides read TGTGCCAGCAGCCAAGGATGGACAGGGCATAGGAGTGGCTACACCTTC. Encoded protein: CASSQGWTGHRSGYTF.